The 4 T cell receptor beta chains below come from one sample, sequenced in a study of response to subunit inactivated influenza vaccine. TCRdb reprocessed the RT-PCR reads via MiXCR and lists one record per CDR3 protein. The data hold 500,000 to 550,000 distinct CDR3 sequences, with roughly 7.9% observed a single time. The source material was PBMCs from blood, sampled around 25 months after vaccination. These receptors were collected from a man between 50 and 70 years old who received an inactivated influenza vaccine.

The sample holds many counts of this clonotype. Here the CDR3 DNA reads TGTGCCAGCAGCGATACAGGGGTTGTTGGTGAGCAGTTCTTC. This codes for CASSDTGVVGEQFF. The V call is TRBV6-2 or TRBV6-3, the J call TRBJ2-1; TRBD1 aligns across 7 bases. The CDR3 runs to 14 residues. Germline CDR1 is MNHEY and CDR2 is SVGEGT. Trimming at V came to 6 bases and at J to 9 bases, leaving 11 bases not matched to a gene.

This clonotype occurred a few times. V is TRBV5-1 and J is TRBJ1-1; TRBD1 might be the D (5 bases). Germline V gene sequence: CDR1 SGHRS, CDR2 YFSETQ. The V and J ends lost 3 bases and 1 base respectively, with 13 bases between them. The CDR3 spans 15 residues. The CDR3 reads CASSWEWGWNTEAFF. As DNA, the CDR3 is TGCGCCAGCAGCTGGGAGTGGGGCTGGAACACTGAAGCTTTCTTT.

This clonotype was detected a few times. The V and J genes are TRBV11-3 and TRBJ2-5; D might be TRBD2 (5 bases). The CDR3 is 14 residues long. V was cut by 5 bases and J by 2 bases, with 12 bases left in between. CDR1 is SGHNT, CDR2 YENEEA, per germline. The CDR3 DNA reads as TGTGCCAGCAGCCCGGGGTACGGACAAGAGACCCAGTACTTC. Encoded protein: CASSPGYGQETQYF.

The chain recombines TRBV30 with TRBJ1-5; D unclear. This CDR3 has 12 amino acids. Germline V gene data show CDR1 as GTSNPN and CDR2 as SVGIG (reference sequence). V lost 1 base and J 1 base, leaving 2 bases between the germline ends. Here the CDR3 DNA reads TGTGCCTGGAGTGACAGCAATCAGCCCCAGCATTTT. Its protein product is CAWSDSNQPQHF. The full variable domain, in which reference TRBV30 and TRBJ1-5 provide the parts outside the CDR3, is SQTIHQWPATLVQPVGSPLSLECTVEGTSNPNLYWYRQAAGRGLQLLFYSVGIGQISSEVPQNLSASRPQDRQFILSSKKLLLSDSGFYLCAWSDSNQPQHFGDGTRLSIL.